The 9 T cell receptor beta chains below all came from one sample that was sequenced in a study of quantifying T cell responses using KT2 cells. On the study more broadly: cDNA was made from DNase-treated RNA using alpha and beta constant primers.

An oligo carrying a UMI was ligated to the cDNA 3' end. An equimolar mix of RC1.1 and RC1.2 primed the beta chain across TRBC1 and TRBC2. MiXCR, run by TCRdb on the UMI-ligation and nested PCR reads, gives a single entry per CDR3 protein. The repertoire has tens of thousands of distinct CDR3 sequences, 11% of them found once; the top ten carry about 10%. The sample taken for sequencing was PBMCs spiked with cells of the T cell clone KT2. Receptors originate from a human donor.

There are a few counts of this clonotype. The rearrangement joins TRBV5-4 to TRBJ2-1, with D perhaps matching TRBD2 (5 bases). V was trimmed by 1 base and J by 4 bases, leaving 9 bases between them. This CDR3 contains 14 residues. CDR1 is SGHNT, CDR2 YYREEE, per germline (reference sequence). CDR3 nucleotide sequence: TGTGCCAGCAGCTTGTTCGGGGAGTACAATGAGCAGTTCTTC. Encoded protein: CASSLFGEYNEQFF.

The rearrangement uses TRBV20-1 and TRBJ1-6, with a possible D match to TRBD1 (5 bases). V lost 0 bases to trimming and J lost 6 bases, with 12 bases between them. Germline loops: CDR1 DFQATT, CDR2 SNEGSKA (reference sequence). This CDR3 region has 15 residues. The chain's CDR3 is CSARDPRGPNSPLHF. CDR3 nucleotide sequence: TGCAGTGCTAGAGATCCGCGGGGCCCTAATTCACCCCTCCACTTT.

The gene calls are TRBV13 and TRBJ1-1, with TRBD1 as a possible D gene (6 bases). Germline values: CDR1 PRHDT, CDR2 FYEKMQ (reference sequence). The CDR3 runs to 15 residues. V was trimmed by 3 bases and J by 0 bases, leaving 11 bases between them. The CDR3 DNA sequence: TGTGCCAGCAGCTTCCAGGGGCACATGAACACTGAAGCTTTCTTT. It encodes CASSFQGHMNTEAFF.

The rearrangement joins TRBV20-1 to TRBJ1-1; 7 bases match TRBD1. The CDR3 is made up of 15 amino acids. Germline loops: CDR1 DFQATT, CDR2 SNEGSKA (reference sequence). Trimming cost V 5 bases and J 4 bases; bases outside gene matches: 13. The CDR3: CSAPRQKDRTTEAFF. CDR3 coding DNA: TGCAGTGCTCCTCGCCAGAAGGACAGGACCACTGAAGCTTTCTTT.

The V gene is TRBV5-1, the J gene TRBJ1-1; D is unclear. V lost 6 bases, J lost 0 bases, and 12 bases lay in between. The germline gives CDR1 SGHRS, CDR2 YFSETQ. This CDR3 has 14 amino acids. CDR3 loop: CASISGVMNTEAFF. The CDR3 coding sequence is TGCGCCAGCATCTCTGGGGTCATGAACACTGAAGCTTTCTTT.

This clonotype was observed a handful of times. This rearrangement joins TRBV6-1 to TRBJ2-3, with TRBD1 matching over 11 bases. The CDR3 extends over 16 amino acids. The V gene end was trimmed by 0 bases and the J gene end by 4 bases; junction bases not matched to a gene: 3. Germline loops: CDR1 MNHNS, CDR2 SASEGT. CDR3 DNA sequence: TGTGCCAGCAGTGAAGCGTTGGGACAGGGGGCAGATACGCAGTATTTT. Translated: CASSEALGQGADTQYF.

V usage is TRBV12-3 or TRBV12-4 and J usage is TRBJ2-7, with D possibly matching TRBD2 (5 bases). The CDR3 length is 13 residues. V lost 5 bases and J lost 2, with 10 bases in between. CDR3 region: CASSGIGAYEQYF. The CDR3 DNA sequence: TGTGCCAGCAGTGGGATCGGGGCCTACGAGCAGTACTTC.

The table lists this clonotype with many counts. The chain recombines TRBV12-3 or TRBV12-4 with TRBJ2-1, with a weak D call TRBD2 (6 bases). The CDR3 has 14 residues. Trimming removed 3 bases from V and 3 bases from J, with 9 bases in between. The CDR3 nucleotides read TGTGCCAGCAGTTTGGAGGGGAACTACAATGAGCAGTTCTTC. Its translation is CASSLEGNYNEQFF.

The J gene is TRBJ2-2, the V gene TRBV20-1, with D unclear. This CDR3 has 14 amino acids. Germline V gene data show CDR1 as DFQATT and CDR2 as SNEGSKA (reference sequence). Between the trimmed V and J ends, which lost 2 bases and 7 bases, there was a span of 14 bases. In DNA form, the CDR3 reads TGCAGTGCTAGAAAACCTGGGTTCGTCGGGGAGCTGTTTTTT. Encoded protein: CSARKPGFVGELFF.